This T cell receptor (beta chain) was retrieved from a study of cytomegalovirus exposure and HLA in healthy donors. Overall study context: Later analysis reported that the 95 to 150 validation repertoires shared the platform of the roughly 680 first-cohort repertoires.

The method was immunoSEQ multiplex PCR; TCRdb's version includes in-frame clones alone and lacks a portion of them. The sample holds about 280,000 clones, around 87% seen once. The CDR3 runs to 15 residues. The J segment lost 12 bases and the V segment lost 2 bases, leaving 12 bases of the junction unmatched. Germline CDR1 SGHRS, CDR2 YFSETQ. The chain uses TRBV5-1 and TRBJ2-7, with TRBD2 matching over 12 bases. This clonotype was sampled from a woman aged 18-35 years in good health and CMV-seronegative. The sequencing input was PBMCs. The CDR3 nucleotides are TGCGCCAGCAGCTTTGGTCCCTCGACTAGCGGGAGTTCGTACTTC. Translating gives CASSFGPSTSGSSYF.